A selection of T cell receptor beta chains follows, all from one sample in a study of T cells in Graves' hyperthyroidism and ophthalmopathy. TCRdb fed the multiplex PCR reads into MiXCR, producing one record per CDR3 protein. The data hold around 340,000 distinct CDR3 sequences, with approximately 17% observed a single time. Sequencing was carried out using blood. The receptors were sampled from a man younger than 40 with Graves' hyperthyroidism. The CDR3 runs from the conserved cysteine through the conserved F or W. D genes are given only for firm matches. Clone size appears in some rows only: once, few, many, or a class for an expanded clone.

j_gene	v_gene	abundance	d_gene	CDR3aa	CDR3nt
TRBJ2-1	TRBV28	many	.	CASSLSGFDNEQFF	TGTGCCAGCAGCCTATCAGGGTTTGATAATGAGCAGTTCTTC
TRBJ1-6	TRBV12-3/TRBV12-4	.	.	CASRSEDRPYNSPLHF	TGTGCCAGCAGGTCAGAGGACCGTCCCTATAATTCACCCCTCCACTTT
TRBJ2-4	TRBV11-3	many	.	CASSPPTSRESKNIQYF	TGTGCCAGCAGCCCTCCAACTAGCAGGGAGTCCAAAAACATTCAGTACTTC
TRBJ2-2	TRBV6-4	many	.	CASSDKPFGGELFF	TGTGCCAGCAGTGACAAACCCTTCGGCGGGGAGCTGTTTTTT
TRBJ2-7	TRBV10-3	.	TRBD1	CAATENRDRAQYF	TGTGCCGCCACAGAAAACCGGGACAGGGCGCAGTACTTC
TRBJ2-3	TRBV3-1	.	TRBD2	CASSQVALAGETPSTDTQYF	TGTGCCAGCAGCCAAGTTGCTCTAGCGGGAGAGACCCCTAGCACAGATACGCAGTATTTT
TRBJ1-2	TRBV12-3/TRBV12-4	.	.	CASSFRLGGGYTF	TGTGCCAGCAGTTTCAGGCTCGGCGGGGGCTACACCTTC
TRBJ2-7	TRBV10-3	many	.	CAISEGLASYEQYF	TGTGCCATCAGTGAAGGACTGGCGTCCTACGAGCAGTACTTC
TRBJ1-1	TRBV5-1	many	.	CASSLVRYTEAFF	TGCGCCAGCAGCTTGGTCCGGTACACTGAAGCTTTCTTT
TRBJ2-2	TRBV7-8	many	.	CASSQRYGNTNTGELFF	TGTGCCAGCAGCCAACGCTACGGGAACACTAACACCGGGGAGCTGTTTTTT
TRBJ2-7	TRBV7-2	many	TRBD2	CASSLVAGPYEQYF	TGTGCCAGCAGCTTAGTAGCGGGGCCCTACGAGCAGTACTTC
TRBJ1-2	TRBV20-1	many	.	CSARQPYGYTF	TGCAGTGCTAGGCAGCCGTATGGCTACACCTTC
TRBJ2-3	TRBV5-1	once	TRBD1	CASSSGQGALGTDTQYF	TGCGCCAGCAGCTCGGGACAGGGGGCGCTGGGCACAGATACGCAGTATTTT
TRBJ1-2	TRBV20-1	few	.	CSARGLYGYTF	TGCAGTGCTAGGGGGCTCTATGGCTACACCTTC
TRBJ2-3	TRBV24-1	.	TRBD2	CATSDSPGRTTDTQYF	TGTGCCACCAGTGATTCCCCCGGGAGGACCACAGATACGCAGTATTTT
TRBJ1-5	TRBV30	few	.	CAWSRRAGTIHHPQHF	TGTGCCTGGAGCCGACGGGCGGGGACCATCCATCATCCCCAGCATTTT
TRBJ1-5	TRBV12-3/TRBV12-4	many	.	CASGSGQGGREPQHF	TGTGCCAGCGGCTCGGGGCAGGGAGGTAGAGAGCCCCAGCATTTT
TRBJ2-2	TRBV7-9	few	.	CASSSQSNTGELFF	TGTGCCAGCAGTAGCCAGTCGAACACCGGGGAGCTGTTTTTT
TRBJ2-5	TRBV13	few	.	CASSLGRFWFLGQETQYF	TGTGCCAGCAGCTTAGGCCGGTTTTGGTTCCTTGGGCAAGAGACCCAGTACTTC
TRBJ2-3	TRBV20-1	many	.	CSAIGEVTDTQYF	TGCAGTGCTATTGGGGAGGTGACAGATACGCAGTATTTT
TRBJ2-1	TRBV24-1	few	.	CATARGSSYNEQFF	TGTGCCACCGCCCGAGGGAGCTCCTACAATGAGCAGTTCTTC
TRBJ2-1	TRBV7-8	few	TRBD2	CASSAWTSVGNEQFF	TGTGCCAGCAGCGCCTGGACTAGCGTTGGGAATGAGCAGTTCTTC
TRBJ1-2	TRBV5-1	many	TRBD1	CASSLSGQGNYGYTF	TGCGCCAGCAGCTTGTCTGGACAGGGTAACTATGGCTACACCTTC
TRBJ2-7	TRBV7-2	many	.	CASSLGAGYRSYEQYF	TGTGCCAGCAGCTTAGGGGCGGGCTATCGCTCCTACGAGCAGTACTTC